This T cell receptor beta chain was sequenced for a study of blood T cell repertoires in COVID-19. Study-wide context: Italy, Spain and the United States were the sources of the convalescent and acute COVID-19 samples. T cells, B-cell-depleted T cells, or PBMCs provided the cDNA or gDNA that served as material.

Source study methods: Amplification of reference gene primers provided the estimated nucleated cell counts. Profiling relied on immunoSEQ multiplex PCR, and the TCRdb table lists in-frame clones only, not all of them. That table furnishes V, J and clone size, whereas the DNA furnished D and trimming. The sample consists of around 130,000 clones, more than 80% of them appearing once. This clone appeared a few times. Germline assignment: CDR1 LGHDT and CDR2 YNNKEL (reference sequence). The CDR3 is made up of 20 amino acids. The J segment lost 6 bases and the V segment lost 4 bases, leaving 23 bases of the junction unmatched.

The clonotype originates from an older woman with acute or convalescent COVID-19. Input material: peripheral blood. V gene TRBV3-1 (or the pseudogene TRBV3-2) combines with J gene TRBJ1-5; 8 bases are shared with TRBD1. The CDR3 spells CASSRDTRGQGRWGLQPQHF. For the CDR3, the DNA is TGTGCCAGCAGCCGCGATACGAGAGGACAGGGCAGGTGGGGCCTTCAGCCCCAGCATTTT.